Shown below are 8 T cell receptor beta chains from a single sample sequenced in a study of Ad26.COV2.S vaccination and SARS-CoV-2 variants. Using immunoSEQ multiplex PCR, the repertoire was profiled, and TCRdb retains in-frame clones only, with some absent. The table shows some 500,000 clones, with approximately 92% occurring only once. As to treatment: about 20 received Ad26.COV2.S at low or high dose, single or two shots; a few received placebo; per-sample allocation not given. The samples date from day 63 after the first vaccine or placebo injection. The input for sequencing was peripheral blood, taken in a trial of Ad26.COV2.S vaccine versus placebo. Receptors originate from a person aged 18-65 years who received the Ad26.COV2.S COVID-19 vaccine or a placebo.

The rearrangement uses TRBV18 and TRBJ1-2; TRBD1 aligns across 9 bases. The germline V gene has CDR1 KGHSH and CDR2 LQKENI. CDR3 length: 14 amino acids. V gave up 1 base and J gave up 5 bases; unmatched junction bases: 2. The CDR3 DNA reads TGTGCCAGCTCACCACGGGACAGGGTTTATGGCTACACCTTC. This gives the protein CASSPRDRVYGYTF.

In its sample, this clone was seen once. The DNA of the CDR3 is TGTGCCAGCCAACCCCCGAACACTGAAGCTTTCTTT. It specifies CASQPPNTEAFF. V is TRBV28 and J is TRBJ1-1; D not certain. The CDR3 is 12 amino acids. Germline CDR1 reads MDHEN; CDR2 reads SYDVKM. Trimming removed 8 bases at V and 1 base at J, with 8 bases between.

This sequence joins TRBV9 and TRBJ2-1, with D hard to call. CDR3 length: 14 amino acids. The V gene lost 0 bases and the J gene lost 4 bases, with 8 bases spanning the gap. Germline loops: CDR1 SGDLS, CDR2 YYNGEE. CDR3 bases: TGTGCCAGCAGCGTAGCCCCTCCTTACAATGAGCAGTTCTTC. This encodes CASSVAPPYNEQFF.

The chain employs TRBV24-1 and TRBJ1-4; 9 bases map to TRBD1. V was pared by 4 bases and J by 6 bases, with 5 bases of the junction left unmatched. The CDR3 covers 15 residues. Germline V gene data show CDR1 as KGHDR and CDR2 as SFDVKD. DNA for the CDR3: TGTGCCACCAGTGACAGCCGGACAGGGGATGAAAAACTGTTTTTT. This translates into CATSDSRTGDEKLFF.

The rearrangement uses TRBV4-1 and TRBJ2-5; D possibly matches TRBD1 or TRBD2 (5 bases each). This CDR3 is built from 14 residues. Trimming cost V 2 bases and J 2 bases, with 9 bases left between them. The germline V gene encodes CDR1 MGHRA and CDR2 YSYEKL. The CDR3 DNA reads TGCGCCAGCAGCCAATCGTGGGGGCAAGAGACCCAGTACTTC. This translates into CASSQSWGQETQYF.

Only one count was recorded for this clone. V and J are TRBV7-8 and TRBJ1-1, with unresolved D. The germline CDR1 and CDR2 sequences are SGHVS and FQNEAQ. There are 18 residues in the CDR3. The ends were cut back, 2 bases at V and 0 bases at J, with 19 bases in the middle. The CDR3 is CASSLLLIPADMNTEAFF. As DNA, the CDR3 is TGTGCCAGCAGCTTACTTCTGATCCCAGCAGACATGAACACTGAAGCTTTCTTT.

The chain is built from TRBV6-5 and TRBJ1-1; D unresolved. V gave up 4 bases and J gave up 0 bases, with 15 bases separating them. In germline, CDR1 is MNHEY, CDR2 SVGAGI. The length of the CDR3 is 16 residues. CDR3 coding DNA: TGTGCCAGCAGTTCGCCTGACTTGAATCTGAACACTGAAGCTTTCTTT. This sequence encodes CASSSPDLNLNTEAFF.

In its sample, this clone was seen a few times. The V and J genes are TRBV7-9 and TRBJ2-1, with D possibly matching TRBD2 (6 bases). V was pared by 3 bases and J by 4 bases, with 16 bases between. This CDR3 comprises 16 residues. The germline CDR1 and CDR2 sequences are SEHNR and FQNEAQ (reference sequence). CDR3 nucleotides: TGTGCCAGCAGCTTCCCCGGGAGTAACGGGTACAATGAGCAGTTCTTC. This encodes CASSFPGSNGYNEQFF.